The present T cell receptor beta chain was sequenced within a study of CD8+ T cells in alopecia areata. Study-wide results and caveats: Tissue-resident alphabeta T cells belonging to normal skin likewise get sequenced within scalp specimens. Higher clonality and more expanded CD8+ clones appeared in lesional than normal scalp. Sharing of TCRs across patients appeared less clear than in mice, possibly for HLA-related reasons.

Sorted out of PBMCs were CD4+ T cells and CD8+ T cells. TCR sequencing used cDNA made by reverse transcription of extracted RNA. Profiling relied on immunoSEQ multiplex PCR, and the TCRdb table lists in-frame clones only, not all of them. The sample carries roughly 150,000 clones, roughly 50% recorded once. A remark on this clone: Its antigen is not identified. The same CDR3 is also encoded by other DNA sequences in this sample.

V shed 4 bases and J shed 3 bases, with 7 bases lying between them. This CDR3 spans 11 amino acids. Germline V CDR1 and CDR2: SQVTM, ANQGSEA. The V gene is TRBV29-1, the J gene TRBJ2-7; no firm D call. The source material was CD4+ T cells sorted from blood. This TCR was sampled from a human donor in good health. The CDR3 is CSVAGGYEQYF. CDR3 sequence (DNA): TGCAGCGTTGCAGGCGGCTACGAGCAGTACTTC.